This T cell receptor beta chain emerged from a study of blood T cell repertoires in COVID-19. Across the whole study: PBMCs, B-cell-depleted T cells, or T cells provided the cDNA or gDNA that made up the material.

Assay used: immunoSEQ multiplex PCR; TCRdb lists only in-frame clones, some missing. The sample lists over 450,000 clones, roughly nine tenths seen once, with less than 9.5% in the top ten. This CDR3 region has 16 residues. The germline V gene has CDR1 SGHAT and CDR2 FQNNGV. V lost 5 bases and J lost 2, with 13 bases in between. This receptor was taken from a woman in her fifties or sixties with COVID-19, enrolled during active disease. Sequencing used peripheral blood. The chain employs TRBV11-2 and TRBJ2-6, with a tentative D call TRBD2 (5 bases). The CDR3 is CASSQTLGAGANVLTF. In nucleotides, the CDR3 is TGTGCCAGCAGCCAGACCCTCGGGGCTGGGGCCAACGTCCTGACTTTC.